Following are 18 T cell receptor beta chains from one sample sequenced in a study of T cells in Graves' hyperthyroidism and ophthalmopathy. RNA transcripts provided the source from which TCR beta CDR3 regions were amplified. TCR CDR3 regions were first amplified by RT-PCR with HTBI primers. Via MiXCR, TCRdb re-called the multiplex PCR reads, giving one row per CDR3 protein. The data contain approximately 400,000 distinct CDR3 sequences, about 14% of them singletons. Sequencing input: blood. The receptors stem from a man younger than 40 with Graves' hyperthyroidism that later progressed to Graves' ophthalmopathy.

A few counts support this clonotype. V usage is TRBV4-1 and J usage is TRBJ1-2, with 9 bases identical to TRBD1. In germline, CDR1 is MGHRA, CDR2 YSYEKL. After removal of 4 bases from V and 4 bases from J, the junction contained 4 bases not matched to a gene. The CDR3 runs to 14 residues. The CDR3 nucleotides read TGCGCCAGCAGCCCACAGGGGGCTCCCTATGGCTACACCTTC. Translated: CASSPQGAPYGYTF.

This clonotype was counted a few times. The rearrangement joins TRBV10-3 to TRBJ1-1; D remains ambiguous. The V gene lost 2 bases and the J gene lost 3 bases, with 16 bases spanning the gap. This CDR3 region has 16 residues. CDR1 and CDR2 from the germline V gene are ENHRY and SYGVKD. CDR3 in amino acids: CAISESGNKGDTEAFF. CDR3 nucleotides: TGTGCCATCAGTGAGAGCGGAAATAAGGGTGACACTGAAGCTTTCTTT.

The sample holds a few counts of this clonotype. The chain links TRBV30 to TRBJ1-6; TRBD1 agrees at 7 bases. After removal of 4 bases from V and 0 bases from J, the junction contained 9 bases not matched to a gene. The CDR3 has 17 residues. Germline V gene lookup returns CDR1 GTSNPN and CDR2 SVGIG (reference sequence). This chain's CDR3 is CAWTDMTGSSYNSPLHF. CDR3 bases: TGTGCCTGGACCGACATGACAGGGAGCTCCTATAATTCACCCCTCCACTTT.

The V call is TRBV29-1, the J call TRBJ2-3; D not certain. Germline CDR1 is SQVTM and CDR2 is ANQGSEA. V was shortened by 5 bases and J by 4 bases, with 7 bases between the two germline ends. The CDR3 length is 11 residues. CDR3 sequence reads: CSVFSADTQYF. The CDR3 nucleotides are TGCAGCGTTTTTTCCGCAGATACGCAGTATTTT.

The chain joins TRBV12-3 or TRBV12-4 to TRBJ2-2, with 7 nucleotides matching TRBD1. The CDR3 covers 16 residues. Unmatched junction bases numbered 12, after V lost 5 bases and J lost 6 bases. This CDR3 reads CASSLPTGFNPGELFF. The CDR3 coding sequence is TGTGCCAGCAGTCTACCGACAGGGTTTAACCCCGGGGAGCTGTTTTTT.

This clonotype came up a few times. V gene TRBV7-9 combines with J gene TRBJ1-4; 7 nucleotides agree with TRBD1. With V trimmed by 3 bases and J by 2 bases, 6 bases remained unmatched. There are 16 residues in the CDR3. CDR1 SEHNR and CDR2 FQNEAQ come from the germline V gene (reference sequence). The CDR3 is CASSLTGRVTNEKLFF. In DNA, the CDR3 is TGTGCCAGCAGCTTGACAGGGAGGGTGACTAATGAAAAACTGTTTTTT.

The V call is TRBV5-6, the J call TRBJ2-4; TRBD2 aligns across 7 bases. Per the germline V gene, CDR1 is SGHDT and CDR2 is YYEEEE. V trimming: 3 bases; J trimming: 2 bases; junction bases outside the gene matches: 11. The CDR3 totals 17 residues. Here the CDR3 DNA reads TGTGCCAGCAGCTGGGGACGCGGGGGAGTTACCAAAAACATTCAGTACTTC. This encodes CASSWGRGGVTKNIQYF.

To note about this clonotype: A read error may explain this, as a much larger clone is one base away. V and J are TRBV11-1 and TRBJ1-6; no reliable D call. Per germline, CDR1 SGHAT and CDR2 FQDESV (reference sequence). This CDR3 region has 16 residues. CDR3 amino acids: CASSSSRWQDRSPPHF. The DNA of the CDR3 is TGTGCCAGCAGCTCCTCCCGGTGGCAGGATCGGTCACCCCCCCACTTT. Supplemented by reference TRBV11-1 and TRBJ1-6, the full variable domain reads EAEVAQSPRYKITEKSQAVAFWCDPISGHATLYWYRQILGQGPELLVQFQDESVVDDSQLPKDRFSAERLKGVDSTLKIQPAELGDSAMYLCASSSSRWQDRSPPHFGNGTRLTVT.

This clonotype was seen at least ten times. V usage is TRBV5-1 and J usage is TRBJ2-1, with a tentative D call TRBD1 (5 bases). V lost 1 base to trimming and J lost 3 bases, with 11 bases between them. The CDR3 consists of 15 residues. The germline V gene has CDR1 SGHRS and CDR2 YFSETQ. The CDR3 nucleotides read TGCGCCAGCAGCTTGCAAGGGGTGAGCTACAATGAGCAGTTCTTC. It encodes CASSLQGVSYNEQFF.

CDR3 sequence: CASSSPGREKLFF. The CDR3 DNA reads as TGTGCCAGCAGTTCCCCGGGGCGTGAAAAACTGTTTTTT. This rearrangement joins TRBV12-3 or TRBV12-4 to TRBJ1-4, with a weak D call TRBD1 (5 bases). The germline V and J ends were trimmed by 4 bases and 7 bases, with 10 bases remaining between them. The CDR3 contains 13 residues.

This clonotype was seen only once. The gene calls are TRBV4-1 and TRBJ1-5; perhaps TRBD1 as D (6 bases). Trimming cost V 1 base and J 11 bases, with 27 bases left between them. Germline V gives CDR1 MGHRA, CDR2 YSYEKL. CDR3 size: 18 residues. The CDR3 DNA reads TGCGCCAGCAGCCAAGTTTCCGGGGGCGGGGGGTTCCAATCGGCCCAGCATTTT. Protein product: CASSQVSGGGGFQSAQHF.

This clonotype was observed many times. The CDR3: CAWSMGSTDTQYF. The DNA of the CDR3 is TGTGCCTGGAGCATGGGGAGCACAGATACGCAGTATTTT. The chain couples TRBV30 to TRBJ2-3; D is ambiguous. Germline CDR1 and CDR2: GTSNPN and SVGIG (reference sequence). V lost 3 bases and J 0 bases, leaving 7 bases between the germline ends. CDR3 length: 13 amino acids.

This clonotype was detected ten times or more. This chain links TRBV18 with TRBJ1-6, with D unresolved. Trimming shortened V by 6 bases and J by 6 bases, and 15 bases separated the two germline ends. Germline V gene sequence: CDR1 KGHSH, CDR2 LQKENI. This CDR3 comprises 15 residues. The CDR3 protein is CASSPAQAPNSPLHF. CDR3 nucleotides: TGTGCCAGCTCCCCAGCGCAGGCTCCTAATTCACCCCTCCACTTT.

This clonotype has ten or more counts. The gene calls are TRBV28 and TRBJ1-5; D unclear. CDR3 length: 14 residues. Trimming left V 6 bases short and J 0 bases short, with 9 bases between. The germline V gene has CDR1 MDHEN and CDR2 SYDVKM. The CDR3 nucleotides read TGTGCCAGCAGCGAATGGAATAGCAATCAGCCCCAGCATTTT. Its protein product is CASSEWNSNQPQHF.

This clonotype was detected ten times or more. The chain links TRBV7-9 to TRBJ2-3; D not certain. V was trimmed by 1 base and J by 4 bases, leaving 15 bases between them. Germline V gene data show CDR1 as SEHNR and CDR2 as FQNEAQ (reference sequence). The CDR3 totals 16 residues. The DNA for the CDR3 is TGTGCCAGCAGCTTAGGAGCAGGTAGAATTTCAGATACGCAGTATTTT. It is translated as CASSLGAGRISDTQYF.

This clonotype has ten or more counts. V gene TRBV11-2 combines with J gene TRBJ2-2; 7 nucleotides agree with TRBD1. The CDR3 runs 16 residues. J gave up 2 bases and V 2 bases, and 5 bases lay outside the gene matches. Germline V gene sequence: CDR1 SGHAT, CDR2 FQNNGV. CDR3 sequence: CASSLMTGRNTGELFF. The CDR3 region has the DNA TGTGCCAGCAGCTTAATGACAGGGCGCAACACCGGGGAGCTGTTTTTT.

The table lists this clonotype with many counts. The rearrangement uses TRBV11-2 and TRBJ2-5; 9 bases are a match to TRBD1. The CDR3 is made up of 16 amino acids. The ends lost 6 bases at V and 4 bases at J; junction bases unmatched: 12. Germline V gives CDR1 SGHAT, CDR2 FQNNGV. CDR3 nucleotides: TGTGCCAGCAGGCCGCAGGGACAGGGTCCGGGAGAGACCCAGTACTTC. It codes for CASRPQGQGPGETQYF.

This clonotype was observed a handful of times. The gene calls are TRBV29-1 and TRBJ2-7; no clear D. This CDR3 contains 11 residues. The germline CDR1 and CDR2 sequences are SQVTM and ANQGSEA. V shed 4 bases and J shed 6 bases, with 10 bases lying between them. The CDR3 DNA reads TGCAGCGTTGTCTGGGGATCCGAGCAGTACTTC. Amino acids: CSVVWGSEQYF.